These T cell receptor beta chains were read from a single sample in a study of beta chain features in type 1 diabetes. Data came from immunoSEQ multiplex PCR; TCRdb stores just in-frame clones and leaves some out. The sample yields about 240,000 clones, approximately 14% seen once. Material for sequencing was naive CD4+ T cells from blood. The receptors come from a man under 40 with type 1 diabetes. The CDR3 runs from the conserved cysteine through the conserved F or W. The order of the fields is clone size, V gene, J gene, D gene, CDR3 DNA, CDR3 protein. A D gene is named only where the DNA matches it firmly. Size values are once, few and many counts, or a class for expanded clones, and some rows have none.

clone_size: few
v_call: TRBV5-1
j_call: TRBJ2-5
d_call: TRBD2
cdr3_nt: TGCGCCAGCAGCCCTGGACTAGTGGAAGAGACCCAGTACTTC
cdr3_aa: CASSPGLVEETQYF

clone_size: few
v_call: TRBV19
j_call: TRBJ2-7
d_call: .
cdr3_nt: TGTGCCAGTAGTATGCGGGAAAACGAGCAGTACTTC
cdr3_aa: CASSMRENEQYF

clone_size: few
v_call: TRBV9
j_call: TRBJ1-1
d_call: TRBD1
cdr3_nt: TGTGCCAGCAGCGTGGGGACGACAGGGGGGCACACTGAAGCTTTCTTT
cdr3_aa: CASSVGTTGGHTEAFF

clone_size: few
v_call: TRBV4-2
j_call: TRBJ2-2
d_call: TRBD2
cdr3_nt: TGTGCCAGCAGCCAAGGTATCCCTAGCGGGAGGACCGGGGAGCTGTTTTTT
cdr3_aa: CASSQGIPSGRTGELFF

clone_size: .
v_call: TRBV9
j_call: TRBJ1-4
d_call: .
cdr3_nt: TGTGCCAGCAGCGTAGGGGGCGCAGGTGAAAAACTGTTTTTT
cdr3_aa: CASSVGGAGEKLFF

clone_size: .
v_call: TRBV5-8
j_call: TRBJ2-1
d_call: .
cdr3_nt: TGTGCCAGCAGCTTTGTCCTCGTGACGGGTGAGCAGTTCTTC
cdr3_aa: CASSFVLVTGEQFF

clone_size: .
v_call: TRBV11-2
j_call: TRBJ2-5
d_call: .
cdr3_nt: TGTGCCAGCAGCCAAGACAGGCAAGAGACCCAGTACTTC
cdr3_aa: CASSQDRQETQYF

clone_size: .
v_call: TRBV11-2
j_call: TRBJ2-7
d_call: .
cdr3_nt: TGTGCCAGCAGCCTCTTAGCAGGAACCGGGATACGCGAGCAGTACTTC
cdr3_aa: CASSLLAGTGIREQYF

clone_size: .
v_call: TRBV18
j_call: TRBJ1-1
d_call: .
cdr3_nt: TGTGCCAGCTCACCACGGTTTAGAGCCTTGAACACTGAAGCTTTCTTT
cdr3_aa: CASSPRFRALNTEAFF

clone_size: .
v_call: TRBV2
j_call: TRBJ1-5
d_call: .
cdr3_nt: TGTGCCAGCAGATTAAGAGGGAATCAGCCCCAGCATTTT
cdr3_aa: CASRLRGNQPQHF

clone_size: few
v_call: TRBV6-6
j_call: TRBJ2-4
d_call: .
cdr3_nt: TGTGCCAGCAGTCAGGAAAACATTCAGTACTTC
cdr3_aa: CASSQENIQYF

clone_size: .
v_call: TRBV4-1
j_call: TRBJ2-1
d_call: TRBD1
cdr3_nt: TGCGCCAGTCGGAAGTGGGAGGGACAGGGGGCATATGAGCAGTTCTTC
cdr3_aa: CASRKWEGQGAYEQFF

clone_size: few
v_call: TRBV6-5
j_call: TRBJ1-1
d_call: .
cdr3_nt: TGTGCCAGCAGCCGCGGGGCTGAAGCTTTCTTT
cdr3_aa: CASSRGAEAFF

clone_size: few
v_call: TRBV18
j_call: TRBJ2-7
d_call: .
cdr3_nt: TGTGCCAGCTCACCCGGGACATCTTCCTACGAGCAGTACTTC
cdr3_aa: CASSPGTSSYEQYF

clone_size: few
v_call: TRBV19
j_call: TRBJ2-1
d_call: TRBD1
cdr3_nt: TGTGCCAGTAGTATAGATAATGGACAGGGAAATGAGCAGTTCTTC
cdr3_aa: CASSIDNGQGNEQFF

clone_size: .
v_call: TRBV6-8
j_call: TRBJ2-2
d_call: TRBD2
cdr3_nt: TGTGCCAGCAGTACAGGGCTAGCGGGAGGGCCCAACACCGGGGAGCTGTTTTTT
cdr3_aa: CASSTGLAGGPNTGELFF

clone_size: few
v_call: TRBV11-2
j_call: TRBJ2-2
d_call: .
cdr3_nt: TGTGCCAGCAGCCCTCGAGATAAGCTGTTTTTT
cdr3_aa: CASSPRDKLFF

clone_size: .
v_call: TRBV10-2
j_call: TRBJ2-5
d_call: .
cdr3_nt: TGCGCCAGCAGTGGGACTCCTAGGGCCGAGACCCAGTACTTC
cdr3_aa: CASSGTPRAETQYF

clone_size: few
v_call: TRBV7-2
j_call: TRBJ2-3
d_call: TRBD2
cdr3_nt: TGTGCCAGCAGCTTAGCGGAAAGACTAGCGGGGGGGACAGATACGCAGTATTTT
cdr3_aa: CASSLAERLAGGTDTQYF

clone_size: .
v_call: TRBV5-1
j_call: TRBJ2-1
d_call: TRBD1
cdr3_nt: TGCGCCAGCAGTCATGCTCGGACAGGGGGGAATGAGCAGTTCTTC
cdr3_aa: CASSHARTGGNEQFF

clone_size: .
v_call: TRBV9
j_call: TRBJ2-7
d_call: .
cdr3_nt: TGTGCCAGCAGCGTCAGTTTCAGGGACGAGCAGTACTTC
cdr3_aa: CASSVSFRDEQYF

clone_size: .
v_call: TRBV11-2
j_call: TRBJ2-5
d_call: .
cdr3_nt: TGTGCCAGCAGCTTCGGAGGGACCCAGTACTTC
cdr3_aa: CASSFGGTQYF

clone_size: .
v_call: TRBV4-1
j_call: TRBJ1-1
d_call: TRBD1
cdr3_nt: TGCGCCAGCAGCCCGACGGACAGGGTAATAGGGAACACTGAAGCTTTCTTT
cdr3_aa: CASSPTDRVIGNTEAFF

clone_size: .
v_call: TRBV10-3
j_call: TRBJ1-1
d_call: TRBD1
cdr3_nt: TGTGCCATCCGGGACAGCGAACCGAACACTGAAGCTTTCTTT
cdr3_aa: CAIRDSEPNTEAFF